Below, 28 T cell receptor beta chains from the same sample are listed, as sequenced in a study of immune evolution from preneoplasia to lung adenocarcinoma. Assay used: immunoSEQ multiplex PCR; TCRdb lists only in-frame clones, some missing. The table lists 4,000 or so clones, roughly 82% of them singletons. Input material: FFPE invasive lung adenocarcinoma tissue. The origin of the receptors is a person between 65 and 80 years old with invasive lung adenocarcinoma.

The V call is TRBV18, the J call TRBJ1-3; D gene ambiguous. This CDR3 is 11 amino acids long. Germline loops: CDR1 KGHSH, CDR2 LQKENI. V was pared by 5 bases and J by 7 bases, with 6 bases between. The CDR3 reads CASSSMNTIYF. The DNA of the CDR3 is TGTGCCAGCTCATCTATGAACACCATATATTTT. Supplemented by reference TRBV18 and TRBJ1-3, the full variable domain reads NAGVMQNPRHLVRRRGQEARLRCSPMKGHSHVYWYRQLPEEGLKFMVYLQKENIIDESGMPKERFSAEFPKEGPSILRIQQVVRGDSAAYFCASSSMNTIYFGEGSWLTVV.

The V gene is TRBV5-1, the J gene TRBJ2-3; perhaps TRBD1 as D (5 bases). The V gene lost 0 bases and the J gene lost 1 base, with 9 bases spanning the gap. CDR3 length: 15 residues. Germline CDR1 SGHRS, CDR2 YFSETQ. The CDR3 is CASSLGEGGTDTQYF. The CDR3 nucleotides read TGCGCCAGCAGCTTGGGCGAAGGGGGCACAGATACGCAGTATTTT.

The chain has TRBV7-2 and TRBJ1-1, with D unresolved. The CDR3 is 12 residues long. With 1 base removed from V and 5 bases from J, the gap between germline ends came to 5 bases. The V gene's germline CDR1 is SGHTA and CDR2 FQGNSA. For the CDR3, the DNA is TGTGCCAGCAGCTTAGGGATGACTGAAGCTTTCTTT. It codes for CASSLGMTEAFF.

The chain links TRBV10-3 to TRBJ2-1; 10 bases match TRBD2. V was clipped by 3 bases and J by 0 bases; unmatched bases: 8. This CDR3 region has 18 residues. In germline, CDR1 is ENHRY, CDR2 SYGVKD. The CDR3 sequence: CAISEGLAGASSYNEQFF. CDR3 nucleotides: TGTGCCATCAGTGAAGGTCTAGCGGGAGCCAGCTCCTACAATGAGCAGTTCTTC.

The chain carries TRBV11-2 and TRBJ2-2; 12 bases match TRBD2. Trimming at V came to 2 bases and at J to 5 bases, leaving 3 bases not matched to a gene. CDR1 is SGHAT, CDR2 FQNNGV, per germline. This CDR3 is built from 16 residues. In nucleotides, the CDR3 is TGTGCCAGCAGCTTATTAGGACTAGCGGGAACCGGGGAGCTGTTTTTT. This sequence encodes CASSLLGLAGTGELFF.

CDR3 region: CASSPQGRETQYF. The CDR3 nucleotides are TGTGCCAGCTCACCCCAGGGGCGAGAGACCCAGTACTTC. The V and J genes are TRBV18 and TRBJ2-5, with D possibly TRBD1 on 6 matching bases. Trimming removed 3 bases from V and 4 bases from J, with 9 bases in between. CDR1 KGHSH and CDR2 LQKENI come from the germline V gene. The CDR3 length is 13 residues.

This clone showed up just a few times. The genes are TRBV7-2 and TRBJ2-4; 10 nucleotides align to TRBD2. V trimming: 4 bases; J trimming: 9 bases; junction bases outside the gene matches: 6. The CDR3 spans 14 residues. Germline V CDR1 and CDR2: SGHTA, FQGNSA. This CDR3 is CASSSSGSSSIQYF. CDR3 nucleotides: TGTGCCAGCAGCTCTAGCGGGAGCTCTTCCATTCAGTACTTC.

V usage is TRBV10-3 and J usage is TRBJ2-3; D might be TRBD2 (6 bases). The CDR3 is made up of 13 amino acids. V was trimmed by 9 bases and J by 9 bases, leaving 19 bases between them. From germline, CDR1 is ENHRY and CDR2 SYGVKD. The CDR3 loop is CAISPGAGVTQYF. The DNA for the CDR3 is TGTGCCATATCCCCGGGAGCGGGTGTAACGCAGTATTTT.

The rearrangement uses TRBV5-6 and TRBJ2-5; the D gene is possibly TRBD2 (6 bases). CDR3 size: 14 residues. Trimming shortened V by 1 base and J by 5 bases, and 12 bases separated the two germline ends. Germline loops: CDR1 SGHDT, CDR2 YYEEEE. CDR3 loop: CASSLSGYGETQYF. In DNA, the CDR3 is TGTGCCAGCAGCTTGAGCGGGTATGGGGAGACCCAGTACTTC.

The chain employs TRBV4-2 and TRBJ1-3; D is ambiguous. Germline values: CDR1 LGHNA, CDR2 YNFKEQ. V lost 1 base and J lost 0, with 7 bases in between. The CDR3 is made up of 15 amino acids. Here the CDR3 DNA reads TGTGCCAGCAGCCAAGTTTCGGACTCTGGAAACACCATATATTTT. As protein: CASSQVSDSGNTIYF.

The V gene is TRBV11-2, the J gene TRBJ2-2; D call uncertain. CDR1 is SGHAT, CDR2 FQNNGV, per germline. V lost 5 bases and J lost 2, with 15 bases in between. CDR3 length equals 16 residues. CDR3 amino acids: CASSPSARSNTGELFF. CDR3 bases: TGTGCCAGCAGCCCATCCGCCAGGTCTAACACCGGGGAGCTGTTTTTT.

The chain couples TRBV7-3 to TRBJ2-7; 7 nucleotides agree with TRBD2. This CDR3 has 14 amino acids. The junction had 7 bases not matched to a gene; V was cut back by 2 bases and J by 6 bases. CDR1 and CDR2 from the germline V gene are SGHTA and FQGTGA. This chain's CDR3 is CASSLRAGEVEQYF. The DNA for the CDR3 is TGTGCCAGCAGCTTACGCGCGGGAGAGGTCGAGCAGTACTTC.

CDR3 bases: TGTGCCAGCAGCAAAGCGGTCAGGGAAGATGGTGGGGGAGCTGTTTTT. This sequence encodes CASSKAVREDGGGAVF. The chain couples TRBV21-1 to TRBJ2-2. TRBV21-1 is listed as a pseudogene. CDR3 length equals 16 residues.

J is TRBJ2-7 and V is TRBV10-3; 12 bases align to TRBD2. CDR3 length equals 14 residues. V gave up 6 bases and J gave up 5 bases; unmatched junction bases: 5. Germline CDR1 and CDR2: ENHRY and SYGVKD. CDR3 protein: CAISSLAGGHEQYF. In nucleotides, the CDR3 is TGTGCCATCAGCTCACTAGCGGGAGGCCACGAGCAGTACTTC.

This chain connects TRBV7-2 to TRBJ1-3; 8 nucleotides align to TRBD1. V was pared by 4 bases and J by 4 bases, with 3 bases of the junction left unmatched. The CDR3 has 14 amino acids. The germline CDR1 and CDR2 sequences are SGHTA and FQGNSA. DNA of the CDR3: TGTGCCAGCAGCTCGGGACAGGCCGGAAACACCATATATTTT. As protein: CASSSGQAGNTIYF.

Here the CDR3 DNA reads TGTGCCAGCAGGAGGACCTTTTACGAGCAGTACTTC. This gives the protein CASRRTFYEQYF. The chain carries TRBV2 and TRBJ2-7, with D uncertain. Looked up from germline, CDR1 is SNHLY and CDR2 is FYNNEI. V lost 6 bases and J 4 bases, leaving 10 bases between the germline ends. The CDR3 consists of 12 residues.

This clone was counted a few times. V is TRBV28 and J is TRBJ2-3, with a tentative D call TRBD2 (7 bases). Looked up from germline, CDR1 is MDHEN and CDR2 is SYDVKM. V was shortened by 6 bases and J by 2 bases, with 15 bases between the two germline ends. CDR3 size: 15 residues. The CDR3 DNA sequence: TGTGCCAGCAGGCACGGGGGGCTTTACACAGATACGCAGTATTTT. Encoded protein: CASRHGGLYTDTQYF.

Note on this clone: An end of the junction does not agree with germline; a read error may underlie this. The chain couples TRBV4-1 to TRBJ2-5; D not certain. CDR1 MGHRA and CDR2 YSYEKL come from the germline V gene. CDR3 length: 13 residues. CDR3 loop: CASSLSPGPSQYF. CDR3 in DNA: TGCGCTAGCAGCCTTTCTCCAGGACCCTCGCAGTACTTC.

The gene calls are TRBV4-1 and TRBJ2-3; TRBD2 matches 7 bases. This CDR3 spans 17 amino acids. With 0 bases clipped from V and 2 bases from J, the junction kept 8 bases outside the gene matches. Germline-derived CDR1 and CDR2 are MGHRA and YSYEKL. The CDR3 sequence is CASSQDRTGGLTDTQYF. CDR3 bases: TGCGCCAGCAGCCAAGATAGAACGGGAGGACTCACAGATACGCAGTATTTT.

This sequence joins TRBV14 and TRBJ2-4, with TRBD2 identical over 7 bases. CDR1 and CDR2 (germline): SGHDN, FVKESK. V was clipped by 5 bases and J by 4 bases; unmatched bases: 11. The CDR3 runs 16 residues. CDR3 bases: TGTGCCAGCAGCTCGAGGCCGGGTAGCGGGAAAAACATTCAGTACTTC. Its protein is CASSSRPGSGKNIQYF.

This clone is categorized as large. This sequence joins TRBV9 and TRBJ2-3, with TRBD2 identical over 11 bases. Germline V gives CDR1 SGDLS, CDR2 YYNGEE. V lost 4 bases, J lost 3 bases, and 4 bases stayed unmatched. The CDR3 spans 15 residues. Here the CDR3 DNA reads TGTGCCAGCAGCCCGGGACTAGCGGTGACAGATACGCAGTATTTT. It codes for CASSPGLAVTDTQYF.

Sample share makes this clone large. Other DNA sequences within the sample encode an identical CDR3. The rearrangement uses TRBV5-1 and TRBJ2-6; D is perhaps TRBD1 (5 bases). Trimming shortened V by 4 bases and J by 0 bases, and 8 bases separated the two germline ends. Germline CDR1 SGHRS, CDR2 YFSETQ. This CDR3 is 15 amino acids long. The CDR3 spells CASSGRGSGANVLTF. Here the CDR3 DNA reads TGCGCCAGCAGCGGAAGGGGCTCTGGGGCCAACGTCCTGACTTTC.

This clone occurred once. This chain connects TRBV15 to TRBJ2-7; D may match TRBD1 or TRBD2 (5 bases each). Trimming removed 0 bases from V and 0 bases from J, with 12 bases in between. The CDR3 consists of 16 residues. CDR1 is LNHNV, CDR2 YYDKDF, per germline (reference sequence). CDR3 DNA sequence: TGTGCCACCAGCAGAGAGGGGGTCAGGAGCTCCTACGAGCAGTACTTC. It codes for CATSREGVRSSYEQYF.

The rearrangement links TRBV30 to TRBJ2-3; D possibly uses TRBD1 or TRBD2 (5 bases each). The CDR3 sequence is 14 residues long. The germline CDR1 and CDR2 sequences are GTSNPN and SVGIG (reference sequence). Trimming left V 1 base short and J 4 bases short, with 12 bases between. The CDR3: CAWSEGAGSDTQYF. The DNA of the CDR3 is TGTGCCTGGAGTGAGGGAGCAGGGTCAGATACGCAGTATTTT.

The chain recombines TRBV28 with TRBJ1-2; 9 nucleotides match TRBD1. Losses at the gene ends were 10 bases for V and 4 bases for J; bases not matched to a gene: 4. Germline loops: CDR1 MDHEN, CDR2 SYDVKM. The CDR3 is made up of 12 amino acids. CDR3 bases: TGTGCCACTATACAGGGGGCCTATGGCTACACCTTC. It specifies CATIQGAYGYTF.

J is TRBJ2-3 and V is TRBV27; D may be TRBD1 (5 bases). Germline V gene sequence: CDR1 MNHEY, CDR2 SMNVEV (reference sequence). This CDR3 contains 13 residues. V was shortened by 2 bases and J by 8 bases, with 11 bases between the two germline ends. CDR3 residues: CASSLARELTQYF. The CDR3 DNA is TGTGCCAGCAGTTTAGCCAGGGAACTTACGCAGTATTTT.

This chain uses TRBV11-2 with TRBJ2-5, with TRBD2 matching 8 bases. The CDR3 has 15 residues. Germline CDR1 and CDR2: SGHAT and FQNNGV. J was trimmed by 2 bases and V by 6 bases; bases with no gene match: 8. The CDR3 DNA follows: TGTGCCAGCAGACAAACTCTAGCGGGTCAAGAGACCCAGTACTTC. Protein: CASRQTLAGQETQYF.

The chain uses TRBV5-1 and TRBJ2-1; TRBD2 matches at 8 bases. The V segment lost 0 bases and the J segment 0 bases; nucleotides outside the gene matches: 2. This CDR3 has 16 residues. Germline CDR1 reads SGHRS; CDR2 reads YFSETQ. DNA for the CDR3: TGCGCCAGCAGCTTGGTGGCGGGAGGCTCCTACAATGAGCAGTTCTTC. This sequence encodes CASSLVAGGSYNEQFF.